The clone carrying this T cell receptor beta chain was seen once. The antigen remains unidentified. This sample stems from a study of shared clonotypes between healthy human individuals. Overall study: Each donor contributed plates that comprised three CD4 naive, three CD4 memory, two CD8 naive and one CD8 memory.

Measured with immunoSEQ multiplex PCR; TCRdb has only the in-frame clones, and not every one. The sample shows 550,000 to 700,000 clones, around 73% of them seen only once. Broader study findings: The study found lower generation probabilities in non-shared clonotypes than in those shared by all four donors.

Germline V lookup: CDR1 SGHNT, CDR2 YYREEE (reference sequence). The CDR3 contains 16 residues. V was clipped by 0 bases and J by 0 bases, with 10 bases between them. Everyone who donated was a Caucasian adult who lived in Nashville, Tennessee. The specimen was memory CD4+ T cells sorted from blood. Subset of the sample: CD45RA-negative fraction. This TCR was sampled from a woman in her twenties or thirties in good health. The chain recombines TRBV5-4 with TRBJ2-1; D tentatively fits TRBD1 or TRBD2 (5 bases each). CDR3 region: CASSLGGPNSYNEQFF. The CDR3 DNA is TGTGCCAGCAGCTTGGGGGGACCCAACTCCTACAATGAGCAGTTCTTC.